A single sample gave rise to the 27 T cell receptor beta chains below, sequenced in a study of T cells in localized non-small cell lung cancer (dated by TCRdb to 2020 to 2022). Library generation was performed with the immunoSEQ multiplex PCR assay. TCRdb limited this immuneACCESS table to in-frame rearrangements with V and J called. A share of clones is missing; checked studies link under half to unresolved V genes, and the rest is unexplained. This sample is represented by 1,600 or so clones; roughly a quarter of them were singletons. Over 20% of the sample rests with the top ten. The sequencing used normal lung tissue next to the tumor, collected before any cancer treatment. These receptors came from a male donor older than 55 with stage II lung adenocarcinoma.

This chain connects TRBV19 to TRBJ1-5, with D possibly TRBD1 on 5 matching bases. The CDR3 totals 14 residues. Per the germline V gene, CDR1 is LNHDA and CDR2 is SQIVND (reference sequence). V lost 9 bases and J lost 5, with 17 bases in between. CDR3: CASQRRAGDQPQHF. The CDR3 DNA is TGTGCCAGCCAGCGCAGGGCGGGCGATCAGCCCCAGCATTTT.

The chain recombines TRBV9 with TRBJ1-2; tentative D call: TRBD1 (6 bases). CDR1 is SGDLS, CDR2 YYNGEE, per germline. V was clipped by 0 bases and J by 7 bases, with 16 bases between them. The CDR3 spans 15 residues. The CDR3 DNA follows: TGTGCCAGCAGCGTAGAGGGCAGGGGTATAGGTGGCTACACCTTC. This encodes CASSVEGRGIGGYTF.

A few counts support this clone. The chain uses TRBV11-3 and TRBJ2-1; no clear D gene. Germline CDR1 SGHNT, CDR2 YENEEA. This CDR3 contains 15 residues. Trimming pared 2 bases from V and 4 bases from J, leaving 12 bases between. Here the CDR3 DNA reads TGTGCCAGCAGCTTATTACTTAACCAATACAATGAGCAGTTCTTC. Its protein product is CASSLLLNQYNEQFF.

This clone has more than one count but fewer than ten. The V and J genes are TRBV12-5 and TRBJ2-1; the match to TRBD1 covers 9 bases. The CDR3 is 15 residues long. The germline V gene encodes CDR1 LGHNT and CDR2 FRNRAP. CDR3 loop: CASTHRDRADNEQFF. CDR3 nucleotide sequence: TGTGCCAGCACCCACCGGGACAGGGCGGACAATGAGCAGTTCTTC.

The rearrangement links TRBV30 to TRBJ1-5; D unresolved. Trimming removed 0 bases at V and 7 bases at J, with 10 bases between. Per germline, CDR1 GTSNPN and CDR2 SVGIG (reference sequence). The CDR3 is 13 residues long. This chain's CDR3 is CAWSVDNRQPQHF. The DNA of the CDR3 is TGTGCCTGGAGTGTAGATAATCGCCAGCCCCAGCATTTT.

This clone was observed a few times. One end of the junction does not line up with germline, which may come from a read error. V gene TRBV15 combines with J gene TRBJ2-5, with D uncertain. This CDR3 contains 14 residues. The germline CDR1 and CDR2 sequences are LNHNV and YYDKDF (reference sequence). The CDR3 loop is CASSLGLYVETQYF. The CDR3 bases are TGTGCCAGCAGCTTGGGCCTATACGTGGAGACCCAGTACTTC.

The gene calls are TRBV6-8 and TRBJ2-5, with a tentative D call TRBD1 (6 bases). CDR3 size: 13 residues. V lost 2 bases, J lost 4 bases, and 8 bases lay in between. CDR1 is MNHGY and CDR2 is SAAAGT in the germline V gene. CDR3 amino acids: CASSYGTPETQYF. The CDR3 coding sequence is TGTGCCAGCAGTTACGGGACACCAGAGACCCAGTACTTC.

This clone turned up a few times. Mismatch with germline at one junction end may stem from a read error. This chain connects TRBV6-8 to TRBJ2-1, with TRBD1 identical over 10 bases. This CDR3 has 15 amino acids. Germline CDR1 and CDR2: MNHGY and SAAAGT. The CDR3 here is CASSYQLLSGQGLVF. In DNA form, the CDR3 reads TGTGCCAGCAGTTACCAATTACTCTCGGGACAGGGGTTGGTCTTC.

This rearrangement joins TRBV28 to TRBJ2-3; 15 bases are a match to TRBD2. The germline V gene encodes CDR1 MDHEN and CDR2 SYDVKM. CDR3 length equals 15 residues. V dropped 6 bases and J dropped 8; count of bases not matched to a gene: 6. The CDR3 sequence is CASSPGLAGGGTQYF. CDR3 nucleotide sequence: TGTGCCAGCAGCCCGGGACTAGCGGGAGGAGGTACGCAGTATTTT.

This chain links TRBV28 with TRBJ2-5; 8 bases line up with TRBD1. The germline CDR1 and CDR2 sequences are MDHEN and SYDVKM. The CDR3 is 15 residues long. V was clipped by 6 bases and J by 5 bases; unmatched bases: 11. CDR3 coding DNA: TGTGCCAGCAGCCCCGCGAGGACAGGGAAGGAGACCCAGTACTTC. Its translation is CASSPARTGKETQYF.

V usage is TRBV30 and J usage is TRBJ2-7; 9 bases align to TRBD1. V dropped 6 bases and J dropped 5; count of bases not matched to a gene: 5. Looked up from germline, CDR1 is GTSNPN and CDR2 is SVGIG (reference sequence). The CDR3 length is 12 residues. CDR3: CACLWTGDEQYF. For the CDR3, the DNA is TGTGCCTGCCTATGGACAGGGGACGAGCAGTACTTC.

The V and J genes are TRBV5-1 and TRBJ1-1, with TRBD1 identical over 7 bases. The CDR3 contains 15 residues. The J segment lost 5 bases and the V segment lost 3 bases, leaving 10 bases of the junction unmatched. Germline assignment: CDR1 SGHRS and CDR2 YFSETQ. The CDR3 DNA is TGCGCCAGCAGCTCCGACACAGGGGTGTATACTGAAGCTTTCTTT. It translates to CASSSDTGVYTEAFF.

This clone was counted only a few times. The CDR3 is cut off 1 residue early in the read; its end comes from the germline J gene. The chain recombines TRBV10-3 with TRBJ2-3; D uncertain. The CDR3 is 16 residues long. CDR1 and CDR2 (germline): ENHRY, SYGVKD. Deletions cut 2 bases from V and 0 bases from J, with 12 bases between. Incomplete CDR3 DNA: TGTGCCATCAGTGAGGGATCTAGTCCCAGCACAGATACGCAGTAT. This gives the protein CAISEGSSPSTDTQY. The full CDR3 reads CAISEGSSPSTDTQYF.

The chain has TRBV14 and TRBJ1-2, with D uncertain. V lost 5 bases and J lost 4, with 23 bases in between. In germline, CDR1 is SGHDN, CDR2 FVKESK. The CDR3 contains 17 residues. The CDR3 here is CASSDTLQSGKTYGYTF. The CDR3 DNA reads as TGTGCCAGCAGCGACACCTTGCAATCTGGAAAGACCTATGGCTACACCTTC.

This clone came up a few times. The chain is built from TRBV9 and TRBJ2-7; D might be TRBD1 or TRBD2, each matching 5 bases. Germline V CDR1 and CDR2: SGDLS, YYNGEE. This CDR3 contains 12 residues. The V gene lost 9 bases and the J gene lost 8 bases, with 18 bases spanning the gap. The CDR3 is CAIRDDDQQQYF. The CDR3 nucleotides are TGTGCCATACGGGACGACGACCAACAGCAGTACTTC.

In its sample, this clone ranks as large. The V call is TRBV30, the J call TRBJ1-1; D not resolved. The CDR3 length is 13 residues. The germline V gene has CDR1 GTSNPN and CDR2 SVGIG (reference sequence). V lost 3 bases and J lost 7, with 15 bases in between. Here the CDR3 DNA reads TGTGCCTGGAGAGAGATAGGACGGGGTGAAGCTTTCTTT. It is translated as CAWREIGRGEAFF.

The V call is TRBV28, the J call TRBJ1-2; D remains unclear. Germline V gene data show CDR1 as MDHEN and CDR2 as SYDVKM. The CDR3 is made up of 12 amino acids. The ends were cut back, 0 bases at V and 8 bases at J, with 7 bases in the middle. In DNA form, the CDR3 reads TGTGCCAGCAGTTTATGGTCAGTGGGCTACACCTTC. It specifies CASSLWSVGYTF.

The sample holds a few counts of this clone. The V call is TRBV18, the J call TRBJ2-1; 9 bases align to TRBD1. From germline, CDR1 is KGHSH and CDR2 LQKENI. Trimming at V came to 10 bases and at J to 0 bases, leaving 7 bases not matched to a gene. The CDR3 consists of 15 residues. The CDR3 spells CATRTGGSSYNEQFF. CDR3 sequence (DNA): TGTGCCACCCGCACAGGGGGCAGCTCCTACAATGAGCAGTTCTTC.

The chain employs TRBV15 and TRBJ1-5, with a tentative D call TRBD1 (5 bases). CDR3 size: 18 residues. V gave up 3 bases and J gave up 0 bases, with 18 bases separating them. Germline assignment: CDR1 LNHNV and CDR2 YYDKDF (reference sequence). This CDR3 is CATSSRGVGGSSNQPQHF. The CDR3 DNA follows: TGTGCCACCAGCAGCCGAGGGGTAGGAGGTAGTAGCAATCAGCCCCAGCATTTT.

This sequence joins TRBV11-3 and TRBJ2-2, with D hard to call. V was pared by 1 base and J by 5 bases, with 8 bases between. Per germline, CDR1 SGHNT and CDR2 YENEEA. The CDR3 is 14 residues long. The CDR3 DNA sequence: TGTGCCAGCAGCTTAGGACCGGTTACCGGGGAGCTGTTTTTT. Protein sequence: CASSLGPVTGELFF.

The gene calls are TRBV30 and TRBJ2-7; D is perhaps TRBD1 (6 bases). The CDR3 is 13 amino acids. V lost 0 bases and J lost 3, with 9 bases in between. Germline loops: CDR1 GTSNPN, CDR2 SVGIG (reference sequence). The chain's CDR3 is CAWSVQGLYEQYF. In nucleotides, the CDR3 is TGTGCCTGGAGTGTACAGGGTCTCTACGAGCAGTACTTC.

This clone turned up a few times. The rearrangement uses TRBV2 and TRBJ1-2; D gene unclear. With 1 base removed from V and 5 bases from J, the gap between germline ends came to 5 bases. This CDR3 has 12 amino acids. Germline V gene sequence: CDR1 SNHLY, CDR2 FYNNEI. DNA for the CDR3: TGTGCCAGCAGTGAAGGGTTTTATGGCTACACCTTC. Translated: CASSEGFYGYTF. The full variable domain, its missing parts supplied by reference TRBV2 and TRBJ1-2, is EPEVTQTPSHQVTQMGQEVILRCVPISNHLYFYWYRQILGQKVEFLVSFYNNEISEKSEIFDDQFSVERPDGSNFTLKIRSTKLEDSAMYFCASSEGFYGYTFGSGTRLTVV.

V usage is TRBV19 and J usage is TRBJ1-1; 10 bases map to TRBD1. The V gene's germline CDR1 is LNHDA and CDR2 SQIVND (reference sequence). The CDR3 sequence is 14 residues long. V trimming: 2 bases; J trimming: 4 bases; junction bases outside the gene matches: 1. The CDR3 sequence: CASSIRDRGTEAFF. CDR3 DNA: TGTGCCAGTAGTATAAGGGACAGGGGCACTGAAGCTTTCTTT.

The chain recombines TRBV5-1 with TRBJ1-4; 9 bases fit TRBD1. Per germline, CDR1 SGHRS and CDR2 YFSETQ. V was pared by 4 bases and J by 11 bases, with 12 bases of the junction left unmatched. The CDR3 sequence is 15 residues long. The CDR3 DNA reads TGCGCCAGCAGCAGCCTGGGACAGGGAGTTAGGAAACTGTTTTTT. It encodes CASSSLGQGVRKLFF.

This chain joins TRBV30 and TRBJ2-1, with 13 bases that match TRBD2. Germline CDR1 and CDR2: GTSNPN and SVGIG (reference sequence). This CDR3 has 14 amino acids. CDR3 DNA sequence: TGTGCTTCCCTCGGACTAGCGGGAGTGAATGAGCAGTTCTTC. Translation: CASLGLAGVNEQFF.

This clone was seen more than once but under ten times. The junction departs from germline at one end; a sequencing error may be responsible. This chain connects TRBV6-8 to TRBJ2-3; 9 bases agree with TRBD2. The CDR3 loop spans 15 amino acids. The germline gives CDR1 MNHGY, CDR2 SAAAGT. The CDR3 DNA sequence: TGTGCCATCAGTGCGACTAGCGGAAGCACAGATACGCAGTATTTT. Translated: CAISATSGSTDTQYF.

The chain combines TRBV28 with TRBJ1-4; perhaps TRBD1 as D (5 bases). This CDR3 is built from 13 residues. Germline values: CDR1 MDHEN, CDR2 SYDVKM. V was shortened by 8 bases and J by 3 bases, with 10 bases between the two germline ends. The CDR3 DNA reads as TGTGCCAGCCGATGGGGACCTAATGAAAAACTGTTTTTT. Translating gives CASRWGPNEKLFF.